The clone carrying this TCR beta chain occurred a few times. The target antigen is unknown. In TCRdb, the RT-PCR reads were re-called with MiXCR into one record per CDR3 protein. The sample holds about 580,000 distinct CDR3 sequences; approximately 15% are singletons and the top ten take 11%. The data stem from a study of response to subunit inactivated influenza vaccine. General study points: It was suggested by the authors that few new T cells are recruited by each seasonal influenza vaccination.

The CDR3 spans 12 residues. The chain joins TRBV21-1 to TRBJ2-7. TRBV21-1 is a known pseudogene. This receptor was taken from a man aged 45-65 years who received an inactivated influenza vaccine. The sequences come from PBMCs from blood, collected 11 to 12 days after vaccination. The CDR3 loop reads CASSRLPYEQYF. The CDR3 DNA reads as TGTGCCAGCAGCAGATTGCCGTACGAGCAGTACTTC.